This entry lists 13 T cell receptor beta chains sequenced from one sample in a study of glioma-infiltrating T cells. Using RNA template, CDR3s of TCR alpha and beta were amplified with iRepertoire arm-PCR. TCRdb re-called the multiplex PCR reads with MiXCR, one entry per CDR3 protein. The sample gives some 10,000 distinct CDR3 sequences, 45% to 65% of which show up once; more than 20% is in the top ten. What was sequenced was glioma tissue, nonneoplastic brain tissue, or PBMCs (not recorded which). These receptors originate from a human donor with low-grade glioma or glioblastoma, undergoing nonglioma brain surgery, or in good health (not recorded which).

As regards this clonotype: An end of the junction does not agree with germline; a read error may underlie this. The rearrangement links TRBV28 to TRBJ2-7; 7 bases agree with TRBD1. The CDR3 covers 15 residues. CDR1 is MDHEN, CDR2 SYDVKM, per germline. CDR3 amino acids: CASSIMPSTGYEKYF. As DNA, the CDR3 is TGTGCCAGCAGTATTATGCCCTCGACAGGGTACGAGAAGTACTTC.

Points on this clonotype: Its ends do not fully match the called genes, so a read error is possible. The rearrangement links TRBV4-2 to TRBJ2-2; TRBD2 matches at 11 bases. CDR3 length: 15 residues. Germline V gives CDR1 LGHNA, CDR2 YNFKEQ. The CDR3 spells CASIPLAGDTWELFF. CDR3 sequence (DNA): TGTGCCAGCATCCCACTAGCGGGAGACACCTGGGAGCTTTTTTTT.

To note about this clonotype: One junction end does not reproduce the germline sequence, and a read error may be involved. The V and J genes are TRBV28 and TRBJ2-5; D may be TRBD2 (6 bases). CDR1 is MDHEN and CDR2 is SYDVKM in the germline V gene. CDR3 length: 14 amino acids. The CDR3 DNA sequence: TGTGCCAGAAGTTCACCGGGAGCCCAGGAGACCCAGTACTTC. It is translated as CARSSPGAQETQYF.

About this clonotype itself: The junction departs from the called germline gene at one end, perhaps through a read error. This chain uses TRBV6-5 with TRBJ2-1, with D possibly being TRBD2 (6 bases). Germline CDR1 reads MNHEY; CDR2 reads SVGAGI. The CDR3 is made up of 14 amino acids. In DNA form, the CDR3 reads TGTGCCAGCAGTTTAGCTGGAGGGCGAAATGAGCATTTCTTC. Translation: CASSLAGGRNEHFF.

This clonotype was detected ten times or more. A much larger clone differs by one base, so this may be a read error. CDR3 sequence reads: CSASERECEQYF. The CDR3, as DNA: TGCAGTGCTAGCGAGCGGGAGTGCGAGCAGTACTTC. The rearrangement uses TRBV20-1 and TRBJ2-7; 8 nucleotides line up with TRBD2. V was pared by 3 bases and J by 6 bases, with 4 bases of the junction left unmatched. The CDR3 length is 12 residues. Germline V gene data show CDR1 as DFQATT and CDR2 as SNEGSKA (reference sequence).

This clonotype is classed as large. V and J are TRBV27 and TRBJ2-1; perhaps TRBD2 as D (5 bases). Per the germline V gene, CDR1 is MNHEY and CDR2 is SMNVEV (reference sequence). The CDR3 loop spans 13 amino acids. The V and J ends lost 3 bases and 4 bases respectively, with 7 bases between them. The CDR3, as DNA: TGTGCCAGCAGTTTCCGGACTTACAATGAGCAGTTCTTC. It translates to CASSFRTYNEQFF.

On this clonotype: The junction shows a germline mismatch at one end, possibly a read error. The V and J genes are TRBV28 and TRBJ2-1; weak D call: TRBD2 (7 bases). The CDR3 extends over 17 amino acids. Germline CDR1 reads MDHEN; CDR2 reads SYDVKM. CDR3 sequence reads: CDSTLGGEGPSYNEQFF. The CDR3 DNA follows: TGTGACAGCACCTTAGGGGGGGAAGGCCCCTCATACAATGAGCAGTTCTTC.

J is TRBJ2-3 and V is TRBV28; 12 bases map to TRBD2. Germline loops: CDR1 MDHEN, CDR2 SYDVKM. J lost 3 bases, V lost 5 bases, and 3 bases had no gene match. The CDR3 sequence is 15 residues long. The CDR3 sequence: CASSTTSGRTDTQYF. The CDR3, as DNA: TGTGCCAGCAGTACGACTAGCGGGAGAACAGATACGCAGTATTTT.

This clonotype showed up many times. The chain uses TRBV5-6 and TRBJ2-1; the match to TRBD1 covers 9 bases. This CDR3 comprises 16 residues. Germline values: CDR1 SGHDT, CDR2 YYEEEE. Trimming at V came to 4 bases and at J to 7 bases, leaving 12 bases not matched to a gene. The CDR3 here is CASSPLGTGSGNEQFF. In DNA, the CDR3 is TGTGCCAGCAGCCCTCTCGGGACAGGGAGTGGAAATGAGCAGTTCTTC.

For this clonotype: Germline is not matched at one junction end, which may reflect a read error. CDR3 coding DNA: TGTTCCAGCAGCCCTAGAGCTCTAGCGGGAGGGCCCAAGCAGTACTTC. This translates into CSSSPRALAGGPKQYF. The rearrangement joins TRBV3-1 to TRBJ2-7; 12 bases line up with TRBD2. From germline, CDR1 is LGHDT and CDR2 YNNKEL (reference sequence). The length of the CDR3 is 16 residues.

J is TRBJ2-1 and V is TRBV6-1; D is uncertain. The CDR3 consists of 15 residues. The germline V gene encodes CDR1 MNHNS and CDR2 SASEGT. V lost 8 bases to trimming and J lost 1 base, with 15 bases between them. The CDR3 coding sequence is TGTGCCAGCTCGGAAGTGGCGTGTTCCTACAATGAGCAGTTCTTC. It yields the protein CASSEVACSYNEQFF.

By share, this clonotype ranks as medium-sized. The rearrangement links TRBV28 to TRBJ2-5, with D uncertain. Germline CDR1 and CDR2: MDHEN and SYDVKM. The CDR3 runs to 20 residues. The V end was cut by 3 bases, the J end by 4 bases, with 30 bases between. The CDR3 loop is CASSFPLGYTDLIERETQYF. As DNA, the CDR3 is TGTGCCAGCAGTTTCCCCCTCGGCTATACGGACCTGATTGAGCGAGAGACCCAGTACTTC.

Of note for this clonotype: A read error may explain this, as a much larger clone is one base away. This chain connects TRBV6-4 to TRBJ1-1; tentatively, D is TRBD1 (5 bases). The CDR3 runs 13 residues. V lost 6 bases to trimming and J lost 3 bases, with 11 bases between them. CDR1 is MRHNA and CDR2 is SNTAGT in the germline V gene. CDR3 DNA: TGTGCCAGCAGAGCCAAAGGGGACACTGAAGCTTTCTTT. Amino acids: CASRAKGDTEAFF.